The rows below give T cell receptor beta chains drawn from one sample of a study of blood T cell repertoires in COVID-19. Data came from immunoSEQ multiplex PCR; TCRdb stores just in-frame clones and leaves some out. The sample holds around 190,000 clones; roughly 86% are singletons and the top ten take 10%. The sequencing input was PBMCs or T cells enriched from blood (not recorded which). These receptors were collected from a young man with acute COVID-19. CDR3s leave out the opening cysteine and the closing phenylalanine or tryptophan.

v_call: TRBV18
j_call: TRBJ1-2
cdr3_aa: ASSPSRGQLLNYGYT

v_call: TRBV4-2
j_call: TRBJ2-2
cdr3_aa: ASSQGLAGETGELF

v_call: TRBV11-2
j_call: TRBJ2-5
cdr3_aa: ASSLEFWASGAGHQETQY

v_call: TRBV9
j_call: TRBJ1-1
cdr3_aa: ASSVTANTEAF

v_call: TRBV9
j_call: TRBJ2-3
cdr3_aa: ASSARDRGTDTQY

v_call: TRBV4-1
j_call: TRBJ1-3
cdr3_aa: ASSQRVLPGNTIY

v_call: TRBV9
j_call: TRBJ1-6
cdr3_aa: ASSVGEGPSPLH

v_call: TRBV7-6
j_call: TRBJ1-1
cdr3_aa: ASSPRSTGTNTEAF

v_call: TRBV5-1
j_call: TRBJ1-4
cdr3_aa: ASRQGAVDEKLF

v_call: TRBV5-1
j_call: TRBJ2-7
cdr3_aa: ASKQGQGGAEQY

v_call: TRBV6-5
j_call: TRBJ2-3
cdr3_aa: ASSYGTGRDTQY

v_call: TRBV7-2
j_call: TRBJ2-3
cdr3_aa: ASSLASVLLAGETDTQY

v_call: TRBV6-1
j_call: TRBJ1-4
cdr3_aa: ASSERSGSEKLF

v_call: TRBV4-3
j_call: TRBJ2-7
cdr3_aa: ASSQVISGRAYEQY

v_call: TRBV20-1
j_call: TRBJ2-7
cdr3_aa: SASPRLAGSYEQY

v_call: TRBV29-1
j_call: TRBJ2-7
cdr3_aa: SVLPLTSGSFREQY

v_call: TRBV28
j_call: TRBJ2-7
cdr3_aa: ASSHAERGSSYEQY

v_call: TRBV28
j_call: TRBJ2-1
cdr3_aa: ASLSRESYNEQF

v_call: TRBV28
j_call: TRBJ2-7
cdr3_aa: ASSPREAYEQY

v_call: TRBV9
j_call: TRBJ2-1
cdr3_aa: ASSRRDNNEQF

v_call: TRBV18
j_call: TRBJ1-2
cdr3_aa: ASSFAQGLIYGYT

v_call: TRBV2
j_call: TRBJ1-5
cdr3_aa: ASRRGTGGDQPQH

v_call: TRBV7-9
j_call: TRBJ2-7
cdr3_aa: ATRGNSGTEASYEQY

v_call: TRBV19
j_call: TRBJ2-7
cdr3_aa: ASSARDSDEQY

v_call: TRBV27
j_call: TRBJ2-5
cdr3_aa: ASSPGLAGQETQY

v_call: TRBV7-9
j_call: TRBJ1-1
cdr3_aa: ASSSQGTLNTEAF

v_call: TRBV6-1
j_call: TRBJ1-5
cdr3_aa: ASSEGPGHLNQPQH

v_call: TRBV6-5
j_call: TRBJ1-2
cdr3_aa: ASRSHNNYGYT

v_call: TRBV19
j_call: TRBJ2-5
cdr3_aa: ASSRVGGGQETQY

v_call: TRBV28
j_call: TRBJ2-1
cdr3_aa: ASSSPSPSGSYNEQF

v_call: TRBV7-2
j_call: TRBJ2-3
cdr3_aa: ASSLVFGGLTDTQY

v_call: TRBV7-2
j_call: TRBJ2-7
cdr3_aa: ASSLGEYYRGLHYEQY

v_call: TRBV11-3
j_call: TRBJ2-5
cdr3_aa: ASSLSWGGRGLETQY

v_call: TRBV27
j_call: TRBJ2-2
cdr3_aa: ASGYRVGGELF

v_call: TRBV5-1
j_call: TRBJ1-5
cdr3_aa: ASSLEPGDNQPQH

v_call: TRBV30
j_call: TRBJ1-2
cdr3_aa: AWSAKGGYGYT

v_call: TRBV25-1
j_call: TRBJ2-7
cdr3_aa: ASSGGLAGSNEQY

v_call: TRBV29-1
j_call: TRBJ2-5
cdr3_aa: SVGLAGAQETQY

v_call: TRBV4-1
j_call: TRBJ1-5
cdr3_aa: ASSQQYNQPQH